This T cell receptor (beta chain) was profiled in a study of T cells after yellow fever vaccination. Study-wide results and limits: Sorted repertoires could include abundant contaminating clonotypes from bulk cells.

Each CDR3 protein is one row after TCRdb ran MiXCR on the 5' RACE reads. The sample includes a few hundred thousand distinct CDR3 sequences, about 3.5% of them seen just once. This clonotype was recorded many times. The antigen remains unidentified. CDR3 length equals 16 residues. Germline V lookup: CDR1 SGHRS, CDR2 YFSETQ. Trimming at V came to 4 bases and at J to 4 bases, leaving 3 bases not matched to a gene. The rearrangement links TRBV5-1 to TRBJ2-1, with 15 bases that match TRBD2. This clonotype was sampled from a man younger than 35 who received the YFV17D yellow fever vaccine. Source: PBMCs, taken 15 days after the yellow fever booster vaccination. CDR3 coding DNA: TGCGCCAGCAGCGGGACTAGCGGGGGGCCTTACAATGAGCAGTTCTTC. This codes for CASSGTSGGPYNEQFF.